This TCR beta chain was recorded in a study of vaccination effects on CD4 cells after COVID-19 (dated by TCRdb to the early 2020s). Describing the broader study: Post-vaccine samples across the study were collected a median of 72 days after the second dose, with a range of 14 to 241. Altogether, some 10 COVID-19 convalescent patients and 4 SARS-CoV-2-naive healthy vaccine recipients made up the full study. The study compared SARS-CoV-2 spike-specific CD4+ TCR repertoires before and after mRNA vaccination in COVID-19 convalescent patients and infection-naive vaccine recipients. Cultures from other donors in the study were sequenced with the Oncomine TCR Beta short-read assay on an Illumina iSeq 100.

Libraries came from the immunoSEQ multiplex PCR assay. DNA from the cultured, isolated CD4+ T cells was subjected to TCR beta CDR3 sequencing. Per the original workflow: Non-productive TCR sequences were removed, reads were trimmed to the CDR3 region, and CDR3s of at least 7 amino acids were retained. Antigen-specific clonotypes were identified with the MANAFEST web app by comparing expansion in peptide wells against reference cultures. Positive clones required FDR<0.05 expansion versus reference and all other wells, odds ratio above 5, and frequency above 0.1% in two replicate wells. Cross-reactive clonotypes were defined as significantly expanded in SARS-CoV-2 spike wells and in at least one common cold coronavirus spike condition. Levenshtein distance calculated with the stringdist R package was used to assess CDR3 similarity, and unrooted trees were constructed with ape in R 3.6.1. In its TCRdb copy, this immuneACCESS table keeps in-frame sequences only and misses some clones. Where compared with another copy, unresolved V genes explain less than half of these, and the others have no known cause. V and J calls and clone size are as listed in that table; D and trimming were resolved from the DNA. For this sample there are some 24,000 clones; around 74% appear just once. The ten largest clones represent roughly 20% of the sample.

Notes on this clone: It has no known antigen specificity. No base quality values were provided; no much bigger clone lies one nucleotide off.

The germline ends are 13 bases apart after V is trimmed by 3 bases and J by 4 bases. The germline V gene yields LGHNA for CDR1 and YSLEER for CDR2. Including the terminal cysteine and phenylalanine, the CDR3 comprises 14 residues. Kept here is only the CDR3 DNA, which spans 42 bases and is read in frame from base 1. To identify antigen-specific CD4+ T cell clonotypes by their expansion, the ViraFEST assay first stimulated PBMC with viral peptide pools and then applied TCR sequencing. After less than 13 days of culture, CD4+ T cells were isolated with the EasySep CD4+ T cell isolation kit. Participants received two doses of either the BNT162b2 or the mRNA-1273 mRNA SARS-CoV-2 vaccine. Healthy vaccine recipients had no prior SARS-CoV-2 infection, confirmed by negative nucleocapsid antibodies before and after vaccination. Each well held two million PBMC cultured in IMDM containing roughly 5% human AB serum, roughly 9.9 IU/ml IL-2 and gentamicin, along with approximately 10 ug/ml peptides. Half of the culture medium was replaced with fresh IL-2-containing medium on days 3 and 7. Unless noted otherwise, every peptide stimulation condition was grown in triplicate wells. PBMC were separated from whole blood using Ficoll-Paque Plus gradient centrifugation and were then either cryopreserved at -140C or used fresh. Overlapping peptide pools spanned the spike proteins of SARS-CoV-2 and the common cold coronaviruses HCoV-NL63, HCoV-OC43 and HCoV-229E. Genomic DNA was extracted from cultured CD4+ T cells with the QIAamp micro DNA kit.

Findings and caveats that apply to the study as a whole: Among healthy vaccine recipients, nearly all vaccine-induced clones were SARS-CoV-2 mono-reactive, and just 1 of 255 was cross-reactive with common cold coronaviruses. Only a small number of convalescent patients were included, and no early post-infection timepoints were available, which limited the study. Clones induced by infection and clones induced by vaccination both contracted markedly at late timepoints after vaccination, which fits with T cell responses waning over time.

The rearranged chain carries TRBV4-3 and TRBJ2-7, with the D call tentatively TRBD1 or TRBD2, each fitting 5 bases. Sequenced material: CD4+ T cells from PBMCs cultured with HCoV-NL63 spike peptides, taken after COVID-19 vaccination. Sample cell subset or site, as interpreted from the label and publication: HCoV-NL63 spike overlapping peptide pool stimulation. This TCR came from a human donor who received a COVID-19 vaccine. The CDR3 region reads CASSHGQGEYEQYF. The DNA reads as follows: TGCGCCAGCAGCCACGGCCAGGGAGAGTACGAGCAGTACTTC.